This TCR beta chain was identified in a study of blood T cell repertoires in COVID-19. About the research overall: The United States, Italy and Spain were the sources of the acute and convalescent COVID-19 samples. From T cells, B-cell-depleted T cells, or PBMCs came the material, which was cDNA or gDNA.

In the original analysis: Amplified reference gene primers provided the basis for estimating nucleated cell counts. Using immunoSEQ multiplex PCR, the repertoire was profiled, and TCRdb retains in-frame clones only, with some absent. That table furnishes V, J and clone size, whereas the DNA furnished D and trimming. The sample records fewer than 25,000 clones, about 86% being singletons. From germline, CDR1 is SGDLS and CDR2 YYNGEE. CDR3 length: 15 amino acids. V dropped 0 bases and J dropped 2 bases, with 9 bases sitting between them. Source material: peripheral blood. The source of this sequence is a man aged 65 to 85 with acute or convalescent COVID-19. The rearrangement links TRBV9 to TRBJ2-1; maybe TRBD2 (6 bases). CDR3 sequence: CASSVGIAAYNEQFF. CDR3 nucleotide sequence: TGTGCCAGCAGCGTAGGAATAGCGGCCTACAATGAGCAGTTCTTC.